This T cell receptor beta chain stems from a study of early T cells in non-severe SARS-CoV-2 infection. Attachment of unique molecular identifiers was made to individual cDNA molecules. From the 5' RACE reads, TCRdb called clonotypes with MiXCR, one entry per CDR3 protein. The top ten hold 6.5% to 8.5% of the sample, which has about 17,000 distinct CDR3 sequences, 5% seen once. CDR3 length equals 13 residues. This clonotype was counted at least ten times. The receptor was isolated from an adult who was a healthcare worker with PCR-confirmed SARS-CoV-2 infection or an uninfected control (not recorded which). What was sequenced was whole blood. V is TRBV21-1 and J is TRBJ2-7; TRBD2, the D gene given by the table, was not confirmed from the DNA. TRBV21-1 is a pseudogene locus. The CDR3 bases are TGTGCCAGCAATAGCGGGAGCGCCACCGAGCAGTACGTC. This sequence encodes CASNSGSATEQYV.